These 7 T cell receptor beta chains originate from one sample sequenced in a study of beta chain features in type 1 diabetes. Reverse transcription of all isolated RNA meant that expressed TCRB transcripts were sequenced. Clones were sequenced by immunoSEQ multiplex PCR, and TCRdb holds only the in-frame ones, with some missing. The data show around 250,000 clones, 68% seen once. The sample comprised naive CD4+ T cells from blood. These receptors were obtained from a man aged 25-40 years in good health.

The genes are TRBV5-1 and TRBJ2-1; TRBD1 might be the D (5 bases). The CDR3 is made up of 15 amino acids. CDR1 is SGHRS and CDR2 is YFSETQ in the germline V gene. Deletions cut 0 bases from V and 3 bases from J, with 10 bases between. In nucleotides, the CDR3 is TGCGCCAGCAGCTTGGATGGACAAGACTACAATGAGCAGTTCTTC. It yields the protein CASSLDGQDYNEQFF.

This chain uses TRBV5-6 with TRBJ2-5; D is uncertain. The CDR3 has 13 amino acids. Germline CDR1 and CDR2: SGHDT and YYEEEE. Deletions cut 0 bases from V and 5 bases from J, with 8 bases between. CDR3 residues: CASSLGAGETQYF. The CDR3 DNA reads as TGTGCCAGCAGCTTGGGGGCAGGTGAGACCCAGTACTTC. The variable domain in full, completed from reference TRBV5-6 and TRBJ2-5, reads DAGVTQSPTHLIKTRGQQVTLRCSPKSGHDTVSWYQQALGQGPQFIFQYYEEEERQRGNFPDRFSGHQFPNYSSELNVNALLLGDSALYLCASSLGAGETQYFGPGTRLLVL.

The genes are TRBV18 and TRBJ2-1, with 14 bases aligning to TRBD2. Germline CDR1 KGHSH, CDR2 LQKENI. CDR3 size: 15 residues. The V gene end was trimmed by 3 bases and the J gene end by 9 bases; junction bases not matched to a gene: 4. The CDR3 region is CASSPGTSGSGEQFF. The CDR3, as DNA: TGTGCCAGCTCACCCGGGACTAGCGGGAGTGGTGAGCAGTTCTTC. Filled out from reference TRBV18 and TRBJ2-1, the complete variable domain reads NAGVMQNPRHLVRRRGQEARLRCSPMKGHSHVYWYRQLPEEGLKFMVYLQKENIIDESGMPKERFSAEFPKEGPSILRIQQVVRGDSAAYFCASSPGTSGSGEQFFGPGTRLTVL.

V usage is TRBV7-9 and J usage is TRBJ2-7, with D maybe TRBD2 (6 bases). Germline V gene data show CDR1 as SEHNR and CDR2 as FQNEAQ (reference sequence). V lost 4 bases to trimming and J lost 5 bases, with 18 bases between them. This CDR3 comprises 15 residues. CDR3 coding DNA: TGTGCCAGCAGCTCCGCGGGACGCCCAGAGGACGAGCAGTACTTC. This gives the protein CASSSAGRPEDEQYF.

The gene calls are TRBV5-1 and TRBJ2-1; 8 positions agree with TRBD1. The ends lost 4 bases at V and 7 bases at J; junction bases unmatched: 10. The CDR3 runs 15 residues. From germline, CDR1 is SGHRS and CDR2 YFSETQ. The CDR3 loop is CASSPETGVGNEQFF. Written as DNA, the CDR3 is TGCGCCAGCAGCCCTGAGACAGGGGTGGGGAATGAGCAGTTCTTC.

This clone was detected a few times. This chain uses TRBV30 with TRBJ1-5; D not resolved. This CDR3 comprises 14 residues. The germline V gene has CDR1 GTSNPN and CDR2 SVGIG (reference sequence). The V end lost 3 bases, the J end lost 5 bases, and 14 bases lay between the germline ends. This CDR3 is CAWRKASGDQPQHF. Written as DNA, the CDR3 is TGTGCCTGGAGAAAAGCTAGCGGAGATCAGCCCCAGCATTTT.

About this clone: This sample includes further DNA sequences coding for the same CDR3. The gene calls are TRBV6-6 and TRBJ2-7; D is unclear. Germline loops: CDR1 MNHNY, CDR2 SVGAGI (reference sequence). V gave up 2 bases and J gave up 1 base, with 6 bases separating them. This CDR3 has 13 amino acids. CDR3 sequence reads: CASSYGQSYEQYF. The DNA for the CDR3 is TGTGCCAGCAGTTACGGCCAGTCCTACGAGCAGTACTTC.